This T cell receptor beta chain appears in the sequencing data of a study of CD8+ T cells in alopecia areata. Study details: Tofacitinib ran 6 to 18 months, followed by 6 months off drug.

Trimming took 6 bases from V and 6 from J, leaving 6 bases between them. This CDR3 contains 11 residues. Germline CDR1 reads MNHEY; CDR2 reads SVGAGI. General study findings and limits: Sequenced scalp T cells also include alphabeta T cells resident in normal skin. Lesional tissue from the scalp (especially in alopecia totalis/universalis) showed higher clonality than normal scalp.

With regard to this clone: Its antigen is undetermined.

Isolated RNA was reverse transcribed into cDNA used as the sequencing template. The assay was immunoSEQ multiplex PCR, and TCRdb's table has in-frame clones only and misses some. The sample shows some 150,000 clones, around half of them seen only once. Those with alopecia areata gave lesional scalp punch biopsies and peripheral blood. The sequenced sample was CD8+ T cells sorted from blood, obtained at week 0. V and J are TRBV6-5 and TRBJ2-1; D ambiguous. The sequence derives from a human donor with alopecia areata. The CDR3 here is CASSLGNEQFF. As DNA, the CDR3 is TGTGCCAGCAGCCTCGGCAATGAGCAGTTCTTC.